The next 4 T cell receptor beta chains were all read from a single sample in a study of spatial heterogeneity in lung cancer. Study-level points and caveats: Expanded intratumoral alpha and beta TCR counts tracked tumor mutation counts.

No cognate antigen is known for these TCRs. Each CDR3 protein gets one entry after TCRdb re-called the 5' RACE reads with MiXCR. Here the sample spans approximately 10,000 distinct CDR3 sequences, 4% to 6.5% being singletons. This sample's time point: sample taken at primary tumor resection. The specimen comprised lung tumor tissue, sampled at surgery. Receptors originate from a male donor with early-stage non-small cell lung cancer.

This clonotype rates as medium-sized. With the library built for alpha chains, this beta chain is off target and its frequency is not meaningful. The chain recombines TRBV28 with TRBJ1-4; the match to TRBD1 covers 8 bases. CDR1 and CDR2 (germline): MDHEN, SYDVKM. The CDR3 totals 15 residues. V lost 5 bases to trimming and J lost 5 bases; unmatched junction nucleotides: 7. The CDR3: CASSGGTGKNEKLFF. CDR3 in DNA: TGTGCCAGCAGTGGCGGGACAGGAAAAAATGAAAAACTGTTTTTT.

There are many counts of this clonotype. This beta chain is a stray sequence in a library constructed for alpha chains; its clone size is not meaningful. This chain joins TRBV12-3 or TRBV12-4 and TRBJ2-5, with 10 bases matching TRBD1. The CDR3 spans 16 residues. V trimming: 4 bases; J trimming: 5 bases; junction bases outside the gene matches: 10. The CDR3 sequence is CASSSLRQGAGETQYF. In DNA form, the CDR3 reads TGTGCCAGCAGTTCCTTACGACAGGGGGCAGGTGAGACCCAGTACTTC.

Concerning this clonotype itself: As an off-target read in a library built for alpha chains, this beta chain has a frequency of little significance. The gene calls are TRBV19 and TRBJ2-2; maybe TRBD1 (6 bases). The germline gives CDR1 LNHDA, CDR2 SQIVND (reference sequence). The CDR3 spans 17 residues. Deletions cut 7 bases from V and 6 bases from J, with 24 bases between. CDR3 coding DNA: TGTGCCAGTAATATGGGTCTGACAGGTTTACGATCCGGGGAGCTGTTTTTT. Protein product: CASNMGLTGLRSGELFF.

This clonotype was seen many times. Found in a library prepared for alpha chains, this beta chain is an off-target read, and its abundance has little meaning. This chain links TRBV28 with TRBJ2-5, with TRBD2 matching over 9 bases. Germline-derived CDR1 and CDR2 are MDHEN and SYDVKM. Losses at the gene ends were 3 bases for V and 3 bases for J; bases not matched to a gene: 5. The CDR3 runs 15 residues. CDR3 in amino acids: CASSFPAGGEETQYF. Here the CDR3 DNA reads TGTGCCAGCAGTTTCCCAGCGGGAGGAGAAGAGACCCAGTACTTC.